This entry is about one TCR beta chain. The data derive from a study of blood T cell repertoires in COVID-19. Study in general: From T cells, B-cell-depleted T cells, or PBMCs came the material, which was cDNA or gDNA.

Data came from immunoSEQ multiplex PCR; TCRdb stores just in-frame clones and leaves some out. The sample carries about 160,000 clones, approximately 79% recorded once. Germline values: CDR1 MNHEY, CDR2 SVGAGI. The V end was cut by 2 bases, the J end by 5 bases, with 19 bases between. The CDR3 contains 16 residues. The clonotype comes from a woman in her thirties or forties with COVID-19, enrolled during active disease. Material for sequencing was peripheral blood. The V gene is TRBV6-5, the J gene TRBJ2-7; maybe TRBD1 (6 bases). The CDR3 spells CASSYLPLGRGNEQYV. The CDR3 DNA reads TGTGCCAGCAGTTACCTCCCTTTGGGCAGGGGAAACGAGCAGTACGTC.